This TCR beta chain emerged from a study of early T cells in non-severe SARS-CoV-2 infection. As for the study in general: Sequencing of unsorted whole blood was done on bulk RNA, leaving chains unpaired.

TCRdb fed the 5' RACE reads into MiXCR, producing one record per CDR3 protein. The table includes 35,000 to 50,000 distinct CDR3 sequences, around 6.8% detected once. Germline V gene data show CDR1 as SEHNR and CDR2 as FQNEAQ (reference sequence). V was cut by 2 bases and J by 4 bases, with 11 bases left in between. The CDR3 runs to 14 residues. V usage is TRBV7-9 and J usage is TRBJ1-2; D is ambiguous. The sequencing sample was made of whole blood. This TCR was recovered from an adult who was a healthcare worker with PCR-confirmed SARS-CoV-2 infection or an uninfected control (not recorded which). The CDR3 region is CASSLNRAIYGYTF. CDR3 DNA sequence: TGTGCCAGCAGCTTAAACAGAGCCATCTATGGCTACACCTTC.